This entry lists 32 T cell receptor beta chains sequenced from one sample in a study of shared clonotypes between healthy human individuals. The assay was immunoSEQ multiplex PCR, and TCRdb's table has in-frame clones only and misses some. The sample lists 2 million to 2.5 million clones; 80% to 95% were seen once. Specimen: naive CD4+ T cells from PBMCs. Subset: CD45RA+ positively selected. The receptors come from a man between 18 and 29 years old in good health. Some clones in this sample may be carry-over from other donors' samples.

The V and J genes are TRBV4-2 and TRBJ1-4; weak D call: TRBD1 (5 bases). This CDR3 contains 16 residues. Germline CDR1 reads LGHNA; CDR2 reads YNFKEQ. V gave up 1 base and J gave up 11 bases, with 20 bases separating them. DNA for the CDR3: TGTGCCAGCAGCCAAGGGGGGTATGCCGTTGTCGGCAAACTGTTTTTT. It translates to CASSQGGYAVVGKLFF.

The chain has TRBV5-1 and TRBJ1-1; D might be TRBD1 (5 bases). The CDR3 covers 15 residues. The germline V and J ends were trimmed by 1 base and 1 base, with 11 bases remaining between them. The germline V gene has CDR1 SGHRS and CDR2 YFSETQ. In DNA form, the CDR3 reads TGCGCCAGCAGCTTGTGGCAGGGAGCGAACACTGAAGCTTTCTTT. Encoded protein: CASSLWQGANTEAFF. The entire variable domain, with the rest obtained from reference TRBV5-1 and TRBJ1-1, is as follows: KAGVTQTPRYLIKTRGQQVTLSCSPISGHRSVSWYQQTPGQGLQFLFEYFSETQRNKGNFPGRFSGRQFSNSRSEMNVSTLELGDSALYLCASSLWQGANTEAFFGQGTRLTVV.

The V call is TRBV5-5, the J call TRBJ2-7, with 7 bases identical to TRBD2. The CDR3 has 15 residues. Per the germline V gene, CDR1 is SGHKS and CDR2 is YYEKEE (reference sequence). The V gene end was trimmed by 0 bases and the J gene end by 2 bases; junction bases not matched to a gene: 5. As DNA, the CDR3 is TGTGCCAGCAGCTTGGGACTAGCTGGAACCTACGAGCAGTACTTC. Translating gives CASSLGLAGTYEQYF.

This sequence joins TRBV7-9 and TRBJ2-1; TRBD1 aligns across 7 bases. CDR1 is SEHNR, CDR2 FQNEAQ, per germline (reference sequence). After removal of 5 bases from V and 8 bases from J, the junction contained 6 bases not matched to a gene. The CDR3 length is 13 residues. The CDR3 spells CASSPTGSYEQFF. CDR3 nucleotide sequence: TGTGCCAGCAGCCCGACAGGGTCCTATGAGCAGTTCTTC. Variable domain in full (rest from reference TRBV7-9 and TRBJ2-1): DTGVSQNPRHKITKRGQNVTFRCDPISEHNRLYWYRQTLGQGPEFLTYFQNEAQLEKSRLLSDRFSAERPKGSFSTLEIQRTEQGDSAMYLCASSPTGSYEQFFGPGTRLTVL.

The CDR3 coding sequence is TGTGCCAGAGGGGGACTAGCGGGAGGTCCTACCCGGGAGTTCTTC. Encoded protein: CARGGLAGGPTREFF. J is TRBJ2-1 and V is TRBV27, with 15 bases identical to TRBD2. After removal of 9 bases from V and 14 bases from J, the junction contained 14 bases not matched to a gene. CDR1 MNHEY and CDR2 SMNVEV come from the germline V gene (reference sequence). The CDR3 totals 15 residues.

The rearrangement joins TRBV5-1 to TRBJ1-2; a possible D gene is TRBD1 (5 bases). Per germline, CDR1 SGHRS and CDR2 YFSETQ. The CDR3 totals 15 residues. Deletions cut 0 bases from V and 3 bases from J, with 12 bases between. The CDR3 nucleotides are TGCGCCAGCAGCTTGGGAGGGGTGGCGGACTATGGCTACACCTTC. It codes for CASSLGGVADYGYTF.

This clone was counted a single time. The chain links TRBV10-3 to TRBJ1-3; D may be TRBD1 (6 bases). The CDR3 contains 16 residues. Germline V gives CDR1 ENHRY, CDR2 SYGVKD. Trimming removed 3 bases at V and 4 bases at J, with 16 bases between. The CDR3 nucleotides read TGTGCCATCAGTGACCTTTTGAGGGGGGACGGAAACACCATATATTTT. It yields the protein CAISDLLRGDGNTIYF.

J is TRBJ2-3 and V is TRBV5-6; 11 bases are a match to TRBD2. This CDR3 has 16 amino acids. V shed 1 base, J shed 4 bases, and the junction held 5 bases outside the gene matches. CDR1 is SGHDT and CDR2 is YYEEEE in the germline V gene. CDR3 nucleotides: TGTGCCAGCAGCTTGATAGCGGGAGGGCGGGCAGATACGCAGTATTTT. Amino acid sequence: CASSLIAGGRADTQYF. The variable domain in full, with the rest retrieved from reference TRBV5-6 and TRBJ2-3, is DAGVTQSPTHLIKTRGQQVTLRCSPKSGHDTVSWYQQALGQGPQFIFQYYEEEERQRGNFPDRFSGHQFPNYSSELNVNALLLGDSALYLCASSLIAGGRADTQYFGPGTRLTVL.

The rearrangement joins TRBV2 to TRBJ1-2; no clear D. Germline CDR1 is SNHLY and CDR2 is FYNNEI. The ends were cut back, 2 bases at V and 2 bases at J, with 9 bases in the middle. The CDR3 consists of 14 residues. Here the CDR3 reads CASSEMPGNYGYTF. As DNA, the CDR3 is TGTGCCAGCAGTGAAATGCCCGGAAACTATGGCTACACCTTC.

In regard to this clone: Other DNA sequences in the sample encode the same CDR3. The rearrangement links TRBV19 to TRBJ2-7; 10 positions agree with TRBD2. The V and J ends lost 7 bases and 4 bases, in that order; junction bases with no gene match: 4. This CDR3 comprises 13 residues. CDR1 and CDR2 (germline): LNHDA, SQIVND (reference sequence). For the CDR3, the DNA is TGTGCCAGTACACCTAGCGGGAGTTACGAGCAGTACTTC. It yields the protein CASTPSGSYEQYF.

The chain employs TRBV7-2 and TRBJ2-1; a possible D gene is TRBD2 (7 bases). Germline V gene data show CDR1 as SGHTA and CDR2 as FQGNSA. Trimming pared 7 bases from V and 14 bases from J, leaving 21 bases between. The CDR3 is 13 amino acids. CDR3 residues: CASKSPRGGGKFF. The CDR3 DNA follows: TGTGCCAGCAAAAGCCCTAGGGGGGGCGGTAAGTTCTTC. The full variable domain, completed using reference TRBV7-2 and TRBJ2-1, is GAGVSQSPSNKVTEKGKDVELRCDPISGHTALYWYRQSLGQGLEFLIYFQGNSAPDKSGLPSDRFSAERTGGSVSTLTIQRTQQEDSAVYLCASKSPRGGGKFFGPGTRLTVL.

The chain employs TRBV21-1 and TRBJ1-2. TRBV21-1 has pseudogene status. The CDR3 spans 13 residues. The CDR3 bases are TGTGCCAGGGAGGAGACCGCCCTGGCCGGCTACACCTTC. Translation gives CAREETALAGYTF.

The chain joins TRBV9 to TRBJ1-2, with TRBD1 matching 12 bases. Trimming took 4 bases from V and 3 from J; bases not matched to a gene: 4. This CDR3 has 15 residues. Per the germline V gene, CDR1 is SGDLS and CDR2 is YYNGEE. CDR3 residues: CASSPGTGGDYGYTF. The CDR3, as DNA: TGTGCCAGCAGCCCGGGGACAGGGGGCGACTATGGCTACACCTTC.

The DNA for the CDR3 is TGTGCCAGCAGCCCCAGGGCCGGTAGCGGGGCTACCTACGAGCAGTACTTC. Encoded protein: CASSPRAGSGATYEQYF. This chain joins TRBV7-9 and TRBJ2-7, with 8 bases fitting TRBD2. Germline V gene lookup returns CDR1 SEHNR and CDR2 FQNEAQ (reference sequence). After removal of 5 bases from V and 2 bases from J, the junction contained 14 bases not matched to a gene. This CDR3 spans 17 amino acids.

The V gene is TRBV7-6, the J gene TRBJ2-7; tentatively, D is TRBD2 (5 bases). Germline CDR1 is SGHVS and CDR2 is FNYEAQ. The CDR3 has 13 residues. Trimming removed 1 base from V and 4 bases from J, with 8 bases in between. CDR3 DNA: TGTGCCAGCAGCTTAGAACGGACTTACGAGCAGTACTTC. Residues: CASSLERTYEQYF.

The genes are TRBV2 and TRBJ1-1; no reliable D call. The CDR3 covers 12 residues. V dropped 6 bases and J dropped 10 bases, with 15 bases sitting between them. Per germline, CDR1 SNHLY and CDR2 FYNNEI. DNA of the CDR3: TGTGCCAGCAGCGCGACGGGGAGGTCAGCTTTCTTT. Protein product: CASSATGRSAFF. The full variable domain, its missing parts supplied by reference TRBV2 and TRBJ1-1, is EPEVTQTPSHQVTQMGQEVILRCVPISNHLYFYWYRQILGQKVEFLVSFYNNEISEKSEIFDDQFSVERPDGSNFTLKIRSTKLEDSAMYFCASSATGRSAFFGQGTRLTVV.

This sequence joins TRBV29-1 and TRBJ2-5; 12 nucleotides agree with TRBD2. The trim removed 6 bases at V and 1 base at J, leaving 6 bases unmatched. The CDR3 is made up of 15 amino acids. Germline CDR1 SQVTM, CDR2 ANQGSEA. CDR3 DNA sequence: TGCAGCGTGGATAGGACTAGCGGGACCCAAGAGACCCAGTACTTC. As protein: CSVDRTSGTQETQYF.

V usage is TRBV7-9 and J usage is TRBJ2-7; maybe TRBD2 (5 bases). Between the trimmed V and J ends, which lost 5 bases and 7 bases, there was a span of 18 bases. The CDR3 is 14 residues long. Germline loops: CDR1 SEHNR, CDR2 FQNEAQ (reference sequence). CDR3 in DNA: TGTGCCAGCAGCAAGACTCTGGGAGCGGAGGAGCAGTACTTC. Its protein product is CASSKTLGAEEQYF.

This chain links TRBV5-4 with TRBJ1-2; D is ambiguous. Germline CDR1 reads SGHNT; CDR2 reads YYREEE (reference sequence). Trimming took 2 bases from V and 8 from J, leaving 10 bases between them. There are 12 residues in the CDR3. The CDR3 sequence: CASSLQREGYTF. The CDR3 region has the DNA TGTGCCAGCAGCTTACAGAGGGAGGGCTACACCTTC.

The chain links TRBV27 to TRBJ2-7; TRBD1 or TRBD2 may be the D gene (5 bases each). V was pared by 5 bases and J by 2 bases, with 25 bases between. Germline lookup yields CDR1 MNHEY and CDR2 SMNVEV (reference sequence). This CDR3 is built from 18 residues. The CDR3 protein is CASSPYRNGDATPYEQYF. In DNA, the CDR3 is TGTGCCAGCAGTCCCTACCGGAACGGGGACGCAACCCCCTACGAGCAGTACTTC.

This chain connects TRBV7-8 to TRBJ1-1; D remains ambiguous. The CDR3 loop spans 13 amino acids. Germline-derived CDR1 and CDR2 are SGHVS and FQNEAQ. V was clipped by 1 base and J by 5 bases, with 8 bases between them. The CDR3: CASSLELGTEAFF. DNA for the CDR3: TGTGCCAGCAGCTTAGAACTCGGAACTGAAGCTTTCTTT.

The chain is built from TRBV4-1 and TRBJ2-2, with TRBD1 identical over 8 bases. Germline V lookup: CDR1 MGHRA, CDR2 YSYEKL. With 4 bases clipped from V and 3 bases from J, the junction kept 7 bases outside the gene matches. CDR3 length: 16 amino acids. The CDR3 here is CASSRQGATDTGELFF. DNA of the CDR3: TGCGCCAGCAGCCGCCAGGGGGCAACGGACACCGGGGAGCTGTTTTTT.

The rearrangement joins TRBV6-5 to TRBJ2-7, with D possibly TRBD2 on 5 matching bases. The CDR3 loop spans 15 amino acids. Germline assignment: CDR1 MNHEY and CDR2 SVGAGI. V was cut by 4 bases and J by 4 bases, with 17 bases left in between. In nucleotides, the CDR3 is TGTGCCAGCAGTTCCGGACTCCCCTCGGGGTACGAGCAGTACTTC. Its translation: CASSSGLPSGYEQYF.

The chain links TRBV29-1 to TRBJ2-1; D is tentatively TRBD1 or TRBD2 (5 bases each). The germline gives CDR1 SQVTM, CDR2 ANQGSEA. The CDR3 has 15 amino acids. V was clipped by 2 bases and J by 6 bases, with 17 bases between them. DNA of the CDR3: TGCAGCGTTGAATCACTAGGTTGGGGGTCCAATGAGCAGTTCTTC. This gives the protein CSVESLGWGSNEQFF.

The rearrangement uses TRBV6-5 and TRBJ1-5; 7 nucleotides match TRBD1. V shed 6 bases and J 6 bases; nucleotides not matched to a gene: 11. The CDR3 sequence is 15 residues long. Germline V gives CDR1 MNHEY, CDR2 SVGAGI. CDR3 in amino acids: CASSLTGVVGQPQHF. The DNA for the CDR3 is TGTGCCAGCAGCCTAACAGGGGTGGTAGGTCAGCCCCAGCATTTT.

The CDR3 reads CASSASGIWNEQFF. CDR3 DNA: TGTGCCAGCAGCGCTAGCGGAATTTGGAATGAGCAGTTCTTC. The chain links TRBV9 to TRBJ2-1, with 7 bases matching TRBD2. V lost 3 bases, J lost 7 bases, and 7 bases stayed unmatched. CDR1 SGDLS and CDR2 YYNGEE come from the germline V gene. The CDR3 is 14 amino acids.

V is TRBV18 and J is TRBJ2-1; D is undetermined. Germline CDR1 reads KGHSH; CDR2 reads LQKENI. This CDR3 contains 14 residues. V lost 3 bases to trimming and J lost 4 bases, with 10 bases between them. CDR3 in DNA: TGTGCCAGCTCACCTTACGACACTTACAATGAGCAGTTCTTC. Protein product: CASSPYDTYNEQFF.

The V call is TRBV5-4, the J call TRBJ2-7; D possibly corresponds to TRBD2 (6 bases). Germline lookup yields CDR1 SGHNT and CDR2 YYREEE (reference sequence). Trimming left V 4 bases short and J 1 base short, with 18 bases between. The CDR3 loop spans 16 amino acids. The CDR3 nucleotides are TGTGCCAGCAGCCCGTACGGCGGGACCCCATCCTACGAGCAGTACTTC. It codes for CASSPYGGTPSYEQYF.

This sequence joins TRBV28 and TRBJ2-2, with TRBD1 as a possible D gene (7 bases). The CDR3 consists of 15 residues. Germline V CDR1 and CDR2: MDHEN, SYDVKM. Trimming removed 2 bases at V and 6 bases at J, with 13 bases between. The CDR3 bases are TGTGCCAGCAGTTTAGGCGCCAGGGGGGCCGGGGAGCTGTTTTTT. It codes for CASSLGARGAGELFF.

In the case of this clone: Other DNA sequences in this sample translate to the same CDR3. V is TRBV28 and J is TRBJ2-3; a weak D match, TRBD1 (7 bases). Trimming removed 6 bases at V and 3 bases at J, with 10 bases between. CDR1 and CDR2 from the germline V gene are MDHEN and SYDVKM. The length of the CDR3 is 13 residues. CDR3 sequence: CASSPGGTDTQYF. DNA for the CDR3: TGTGCCAGCAGCCCAGGGGGGACAGATACGCAGTATTTT. Supplemented by reference TRBV28 and TRBJ2-3, the full variable domain reads DVKVTQSSRYLVKRTGEKVFLECVQDMDHENMFWYRQDPGLGLRLIYFSYDVKMKEKGDIPEGYSVSREKKERFSLILESASTNQTSMYLCASSPGGTDTQYFGPGTRLTVL.

This clone has only one observation. CDR3 nucleotides: TGTGCCAGCAGCCCCCACGGTAGCGGCGCCGCGGGGCTGGTCGGGGAGCTGTTTTTT. It specifies CASSPHGSGAAGLVGELFF. V usage is TRBV7-3 and J usage is TRBJ2-2; a possible D gene is TRBD2 (6 bases). CDR1 is SGHTA, CDR2 FQGTGA, per germline. This CDR3 spans 19 amino acids. Trimming took 5 bases from V and 7 from J, leaving 29 bases between them. Using reference TRBV7-3 and TRBJ2-2 for the parts outside the CDR3, the full variable domain is GAGVSQTPSNKVTEKGKYVELRCDPISGHTALYWYRQSLGQGPEFLIYFQGTGAADDSGLPNDRFFAVRPEGSVSTLKIQRTERGDSAVYLCASSPHGSGAAGLVGELFFGEGSRLTVL.

This chain uses TRBV7-9 with TRBJ2-7, with D perhaps given as TRBD1 or TRBD2 (5 bases each). The V end was cut by 6 bases, the J end by 7 bases, with 19 bases between. CDR1 SEHNR and CDR2 FQNEAQ come from the germline V gene (reference sequence). CDR3 length: 14 amino acids. The CDR3, as DNA: TGTGCCAGCAGTGGGGGTAGGGTGATCGCGGAGCAGTACTTC. Encoded protein: CASSGGRVIAEQYF.